What follows are 20 T cell receptor beta chains derived from one specimen sequenced in a study of vaccination effects on CD4 cells after COVID-19. CD4+ T cells were isolated after 10 days of culture. These receptors are not linked to any known antigen. The repertoire was sequenced with immunoSEQ multiplex PCR; TCRdb's copy has only in-frame clones and lacks some. The sample yields around 41,000 clones, 82% seen once. Specimen: CD4+ T cells from PBMCs cultured without peptide, collected before COVID-19 vaccination. The receptors derive from a human donor who received a COVID-19 vaccine.

The rearrangement joins TRBV6-5 to TRBJ1-2; D ambiguous. Germline-derived CDR1 and CDR2 are MNHEY and SVGAGI. CDR3 size: 13 residues. Trimming stripped 7 bases from V and 2 bases from J, with 11 bases between. The CDR3 loop is CASNSAANYGYTF. CDR3 nucleotides: TGTGCCAGCAACTCAGCGGCGAACTATGGCTACACCTTC.

The V call is TRBV2, the J call TRBJ2-5; D tentatively reads TRBD1 or TRBD2 (6 bases each). Deletions cut 6 bases from V and 4 bases from J, with 15 bases between. The length of the CDR3 is 14 residues. Germline loops: CDR1 SNHLY, CDR2 FYNNEI. CDR3: CASSGRGGGETQYF. The CDR3 region has the DNA TGTGCCAGCAGCGGCCGAGGAGGGGGAGAGACCCAGTACTTC.

V is TRBV28 and J is TRBJ2-5; possibly TRBD1 or TRBD2 for D (5 bases each). V lost 6 bases to trimming and J lost 1 base, with 15 bases between them. This CDR3 region has 15 residues. Germline lookup yields CDR1 MDHEN and CDR2 SYDVKM. The CDR3 DNA reads as TGTGCCAGCAGGGCTACCGGGACCTCCCAAGAGACCCAGTACTTC. The encoded protein is CASRATGTSQETQYF.

The rearrangement links TRBV11-2 to TRBJ1-5; 7 bases are shared with TRBD1. The V and J ends lost 0 bases and 7 bases, in that order; junction bases with no gene match: 6. The CDR3 has 15 amino acids. Germline CDR1 SGHAT, CDR2 FQNNGV. As DNA, the CDR3 is TGTGCCAGCAGCTTAGATGGACAGGAGGGCCAGCCCCAGCATTTT. Its protein is CASSLDGQEGQPQHF.

The gene calls are TRBV9 and TRBJ2-5, with 9 bases fitting TRBD2. There are 16 residues in the CDR3. Germline CDR1 SGDLS, CDR2 YYNGEE. V trimming: 0 bases; J trimming: 2 bases; junction bases outside the gene matches: 5. CDR3 bases: TGTGCCAGCAGCGTAGCGGCGGGGGGGTATCAAGAGACCCAGTACTTC. Translated: CASSVAAGGYQETQYF.

This chain uses TRBV19 with TRBJ1-5; no clear D gene. Trimming shortened V by 2 bases and J by 5 bases, and 19 bases separated the two germline ends. CDR3 length: 17 amino acids. CDR1 LNHDA and CDR2 SQIVND come from the germline V gene (reference sequence). The CDR3 spells CASSISSLQADYQPQHF. CDR3 DNA sequence: TGTGCCAGTAGTATATCCTCCCTCCAGGCGGACTATCAGCCCCAGCATTTT.

This chain joins TRBV12-3 or TRBV12-4 and TRBJ1-1; a weak D match, TRBD1 (5 bases). V was clipped by 8 bases and J by 7 bases, with 14 bases between them. The CDR3 consists of 12 residues. The CDR3 bases are TGTGCCAGCCACGGGGGGGGGATTGAAGCTTTCTTT. Translated, it gives CASHGGGIEAFF.

The chain has TRBV15 and TRBJ1-1; no firm D call. V was clipped by 3 bases and J by 11 bases, with 13 bases between them. Germline-derived CDR1 and CDR2 are LNHNV and YYDKDF (reference sequence). The CDR3 runs to 12 residues. CDR3 in amino acids: CATSSRFTVAFF. CDR3 DNA: TGTGCCACCAGCAGCAGGTTCACAGTGGCTTTCTTT.

This clone appeared once. This rearrangement joins TRBV5-4 to TRBJ1-1, with a possible D match to TRBD1 (5 bases). Per germline, CDR1 SGHNT and CDR2 YYREEE (reference sequence). The V end was cut by 0 bases, the J end by 0 bases, with 9 bases between. The CDR3 sequence is 15 residues long. The CDR3 spells CASSLGGRLNTEAFF. The CDR3 nucleotides are TGTGCCAGCAGCTTGGGGGGACGGCTGAACACTGAAGCTTTCTTT.

This chain uses TRBV9 with TRBJ1-1, with 7 bases identical to TRBD1. The CDR3 consists of 15 residues. Germline loops: CDR1 SGDLS, CDR2 YYNGEE. With 1 base clipped from V and 0 bases from J, the junction kept 3 bases outside the gene matches. The CDR3: CASSVQGGMNTEAFF. The CDR3, as DNA: TGTGCCAGCAGCGTACAGGGGGGTATGAACACTGAAGCTTTCTTT.

The V call is TRBV5-6, the J call TRBJ2-1; D not resolved. V lost 7 bases and J 1 base, leaving 9 bases between the germline ends. Germline V CDR1 and CDR2: SGHDT, YYEEEE. The CDR3 is made up of 13 amino acids. CDR3 nucleotides: TGTGCCAGCCGGTGGCAGTCCTACAATGAGCAGTTCTTC. It encodes CASRWQSYNEQFF.

V gene TRBV3-1 (or the pseudogene TRBV3-2) combines with J gene TRBJ1-2; 7 nucleotides line up with TRBD1. The CDR3 has 14 residues. The V gene's germline CDR1 is LGHDT and CDR2 YNNKEL (reference sequence). The J segment lost 5 bases and the V segment lost 2 bases, leaving 5 bases of the junction unmatched. The DNA for the CDR3 is TGTGCCAGCAGCCAATACGCAGGGGGTTATGGCTACACCTTC. As protein: CASSQYAGGYGYTF.

CDR3 region: CASSSDEKLFF. In DNA, the CDR3 is TGTGCCAGCAGTTCAGATGAAAAACTGTTTTTT. The chain carries TRBV6-2 or TRBV6-3 and TRBJ1-4; D call uncertain. V was cut by 4 bases and J by 6 bases, with 3 bases left in between. The germline CDR1 and CDR2 sequences are MNHEY and SVGEGT. The CDR3 runs to 11 residues.

This chain uses TRBV4-2 with TRBJ2-5; 10 bases are a match to TRBD2. Per the germline V gene, CDR1 is LGHNA and CDR2 is YNFKEQ. V was pared by 4 bases and J by 3 bases, with 8 bases of the junction left unmatched. This CDR3 region has 16 residues. CDR3 bases: TGTGCCAGCAGCCCGAAGCGGGGGGGCAGGGAAGAGACCCAGTACTTC. The encoded protein is CASSPKRGGREETQYF.

V and J are TRBV5-1 and TRBJ2-1; 12 bases are a match to TRBD2. Germline V gives CDR1 SGHRS, CDR2 YFSETQ. The ends lost 2 bases at V and 11 bases at J; junction bases unmatched: 11. The CDR3 extends over 16 amino acids. CDR3 loop: CASSLFLAGGTDQQFF. CDR3 sequence (DNA): TGCGCCAGCAGCTTATTTCTAGCGGGGGGGACCGATCAGCAGTTCTTC.

V and J are TRBV3-1 (or the pseudogene TRBV3-2) and TRBJ1-1, with unresolved D. CDR3 length: 12 amino acids. Germline CDR1 and CDR2: LGHDT and YNNKEL (reference sequence). The ends were cut back, 1 base at V and 2 bases at J, with 2 bases in the middle. The DNA of the CDR3 is TGTGCCAGCAGCCAAGCTAACACTGAAGCTTTCTTT. It encodes CASSQANTEAFF.

The chain carries TRBV12-5 and TRBJ1-5, with 8 bases fitting TRBD1. V trimming: 4 bases; J trimming: 5 bases; junction bases outside the gene matches: 4. The CDR3 consists of 14 residues. Germline V gene data show CDR1 as LGHNT and CDR2 as FRNRAP. CDR3 region: CASGSDRVDQPQHF. For the CDR3, the DNA is TGTGCTAGTGGTTCGGACAGGGTTGATCAGCCCCAGCATTTT.

The chain is built from TRBV7-8 and TRBJ1-4; TRBD1 matches at 9 bases. V shed 2 bases, J shed 3 bases, and the junction held 10 bases outside the gene matches. CDR1 is SGHVS, CDR2 FQNEAQ, per germline. CDR3 size: 18 residues. The CDR3 nucleotides are TGTGCCAGCAGCTTAAACCCTGGACAGGGGAGGTCTAATGAAAAACTGTTTTTT. This translates into CASSLNPGQGRSNEKLFF.

This chain joins TRBV23-1 and TRBJ1-4; TRBD1 might be the D (6 bases). TRBV23-1 is reported as an ORF; its role is uncertain. This CDR3 region has 16 residues. The V gene lost 0 bases and the J gene lost 7 bases, with 15 bases spanning the gap. The CDR3, as DNA: TGCGCCAGCAGTCAATCGGCGGGGGCCGCGGGTGAAAAACTGTTTTTT. The encoded protein is CASSQSAGAAGEKLFF.

The chain couples TRBV30 to TRBJ1-6, with 11 bases lining up with TRBD1. V shed 1 base and J 14 bases; nucleotides not matched to a gene: 10. The CDR3 covers 15 residues. Germline V CDR1 and CDR2: GTSNPN, SVGIG (reference sequence). This CDR3 is CAWSDKGTGGITLHF. CDR3 in DNA: TGTGCCTGGAGTGATAAAGGGACAGGGGGGATCACCCTCCACTTT.